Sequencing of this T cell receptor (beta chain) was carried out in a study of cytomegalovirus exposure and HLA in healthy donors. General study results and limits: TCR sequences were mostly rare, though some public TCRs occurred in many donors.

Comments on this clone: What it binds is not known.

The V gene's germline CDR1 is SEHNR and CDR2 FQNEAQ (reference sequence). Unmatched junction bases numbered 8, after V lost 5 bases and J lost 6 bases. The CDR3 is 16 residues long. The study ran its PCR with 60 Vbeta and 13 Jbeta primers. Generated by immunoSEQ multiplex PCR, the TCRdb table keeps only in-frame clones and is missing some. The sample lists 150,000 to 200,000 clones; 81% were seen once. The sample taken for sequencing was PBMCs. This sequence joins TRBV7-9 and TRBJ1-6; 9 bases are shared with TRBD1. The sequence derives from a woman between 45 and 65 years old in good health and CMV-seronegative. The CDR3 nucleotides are TGTGCCAGCAGCCGGGGACAGGGAGAAGTTAATTCACCCCTCCACTTT. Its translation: CASSRGQGEVNSPLHF.